This TCR beta chain was sequenced during a study of CD8 T cells in ankylosing spondylitis. V lost 1 base and J lost 3; bases outside the gene matches: 2. The CDR3 length is 14 residues. CDR1 and CDR2 (germline): MGHRA, YSYEKL. MiXCR was run by TCRdb on the 5' RACE reads, yielding one entry per CDR3 protein. Of some 350,000 distinct CDR3 sequences listed, about 15% are singletons. Sequencing input: blood, either unsorted or a sorted T cell fraction (not recorded which). V usage is TRBV4-1 and J usage is TRBJ2-7; 8 bases are a match to TRBD1. The TCR sequence derives from a male donor with ankylosing spondylitis or in good health (not recorded which). This chain's CDR3 is CASSQGDRGYEQYF. CDR3 bases: TGCGCCAGCAGCCAAGGAGACAGGGGCTACGAGCAGTACTTC.